Listed here are 13 T cell receptor beta chains from one sample, sequenced in a study of Tregs in tolerant kidney transplant recipients. Produced via immunoSEQ multiplex PCR; TCRdb's table is partial and in-frame only. The sample holds some 100,000 clones, about 90% seen once. The sequenced material came from CD4+ T cells from blood. These receptors all come from a human donor in good health.

The chain joins TRBV7-2 to TRBJ2-5, with D perhaps TRBD2 (7 bases). Germline loops: CDR1 SGHTA, CDR2 FQGNSA. The CDR3 totals 14 residues. V was trimmed by 8 bases and J by 1 base, leaving 14 bases between them. CDR3 amino acids: CASSFGGRQETQYF. The CDR3 region has the DNA TGTGCCAGCTCTTTCGGGGGGCGCCAAGAGACCCAGTACTTC.

This CDR3 is CASKLRQSGELFF. The CDR3, as DNA: TGTGCCAGTAAGTTACGACAATCCGGGGAGCTGTTTTTT. The chain uses TRBV19 and TRBJ2-2; no definite D call. Trimming took 7 bases from V and 6 from J, leaving 12 bases between them. Germline V gene data show CDR1 as LNHDA and CDR2 as SQIVND (reference sequence). This CDR3 region has 13 residues.

This chain joins TRBV5-4 and TRBJ1-4; D uncertain. Germline CDR1 reads SGHNT; CDR2 reads YYREEE (reference sequence). The ends were cut back, 0 bases at V and 7 bases at J, with 10 bases in the middle. The CDR3 length is 14 residues. As DNA, the CDR3 is TGTGCCAGCAGCTTGGCGGGGTGGGGTGAAAAACTGTTTTTT. Residues: CASSLAGWGEKLFF.

In DNA, the CDR3 is TGTGCCAGCAGCATTGGACTAGCGGGGGGCGAGCAGTACTTC. Protein: CASSIGLAGGEQYF. V is TRBV7-6 and J is TRBJ2-7; 14 bases agree with TRBD2. V gave up 5 bases and J gave up 6 bases; unmatched junction bases: 3. Germline values: CDR1 SGHVS, CDR2 FNYEAQ. The CDR3 covers 14 residues.

The chain is built from TRBV6-1 and TRBJ2-3, with TRBD2 matching over 7 bases. Germline values: CDR1 MNHNS, CDR2 SASEGT. V was pared by 6 bases and J by 2 bases, with 2 bases of the junction left unmatched. CDR3 length: 13 residues. CDR3 nucleotides: TGTGCCAGCAGGGGACTATACACAGATACGCAGTATTTT. This sequence encodes CASRGLYTDTQYF.

This sequence joins TRBV11-2 and TRBJ1-1; TRBD1 agrees at 7 bases. Unmatched junction bases numbered 4, after V lost 5 bases and J lost 1 base. CDR1 and CDR2 (germline): SGHAT, FQNNGV. The CDR3 has 14 residues. The CDR3 coding sequence is TGTGCCAGCAGCGCAGGACAGGCGAACACTGAAGCTTTCTTT. It is translated as CASSAGQANTEAFF.

The V and J genes are TRBV4-2 and TRBJ1-5; 12 bases map to TRBD1. Germline V gene sequence: CDR1 LGHNA, CDR2 YNFKEQ. The CDR3 totals 17 residues. After removal of 0 bases from V and 7 bases from J, the junction contained 7 bases not matched to a gene. Here the CDR3 reads CASSQEWDRGPLQPQHF. The CDR3 DNA reads as TGTGCCAGCAGCCAAGAATGGGACAGGGGGCCTCTGCAGCCCCAGCATTTT.

The rearrangement joins TRBV4-2 to TRBJ1-3, with D possibly being TRBD1 (6 bases). Germline V CDR1 and CDR2: LGHNA, YNFKEQ. This CDR3 region has 15 residues. V lost 0 bases to trimming and J lost 2 bases, with 8 bases between them. CDR3: CASSQDGGPGNTIYF. Here the CDR3 DNA reads TGTGCCAGCAGCCAAGATGGGGGGCCTGGAAACACCATATATTTT.

J is TRBJ2-1 and V is TRBV2; tentatively, D is TRBD2 (6 bases). Germline V CDR1 and CDR2: SNHLY, FYNNEI. With 0 bases removed from V and 7 bases from J, the gap between germline ends came to 16 bases. The CDR3 sequence is 16 residues long. CDR3 sequence: CASSEAGGIFWNEQFF. Written as DNA, the CDR3 is TGTGCCAGCAGTGAAGCGGGGGGAATATTTTGGAATGAGCAGTTCTTC.

This chain uses TRBV5-1 with TRBJ2-3, with TRBD2 identical over 7 bases. This CDR3 has 16 residues. J was trimmed by 2 bases and V by 3 bases; bases with no gene match: 9. Germline V gene sequence: CDR1 SGHRS, CDR2 YFSETQ. The DNA of the CDR3 is TGCGCCAGCAGCTCAACTAAAGCGGGGTCCACAGATACGCAGTATTTT. It yields the protein CASSSTKAGSTDTQYF.

V gene TRBV6-5 combines with J gene TRBJ2-7, with D hard to call. The germline V gene encodes CDR1 MNHEY and CDR2 SVGAGI. The CDR3 length is 14 residues. V lost 11 bases to trimming and J lost 4 bases, with 21 bases between them. The CDR3 DNA sequence: TGTGCCCAGAGTAAGCTTCCTATCTTTTACGAGCAGTACTTC. This sequence encodes CAQSKLPIFYEQYF.

This chain uses TRBV6-1 with TRBJ1-5; D remains unclear. Germline values: CDR1 MNHNS, CDR2 SASEGT. The V gene lost 4 bases and the J gene lost 9 bases, with 7 bases spanning the gap. CDR3 length: 11 residues. In DNA, the CDR3 is TGTGCCAGCAGTGTCGCCGGGCCCCAGCATTTT. Protein sequence: CASSVAGPQHF.

In its sample, this clone was seen a few times. J is TRBJ1-4 and V is TRBV6-6; D is unresolved. Germline CDR1 reads MNHNY; CDR2 reads SVGAGI (reference sequence). This CDR3 contains 14 residues. Trimming removed 4 bases from V and 3 bases from J, with 9 bases in between. Here the CDR3 reads CASSSRVANEKLFF. The CDR3 DNA is TGTGCCAGCAGTTCAAGGGTGGCTAATGAAAAACTGTTTTTT.